A selection of T cell receptor beta chains follows, all from one sample in a study of beta chain features in type 1 diabetes. Profiling relied on immunoSEQ multiplex PCR, and the TCRdb table lists in-frame clones only, not all of them. Of 150,000 or so clones in the sample, about 9.2% are singletons; the top ten hold 0.6% to 0.8%. The sequenced sample consisted of central memory CD4+ T cells from blood. These receptors originate from a man aged 18 to 30 in good health. CDR3s include the opening cysteine and the closing phenylalanine or tryptophan. Each record gives: clone size, D gene, J gene, V gene, CDR3 protein, CDR3 DNA. The D gene is left open where the match is weak. Part of the rows lack a size; the others show once, few, many or a class for expanded clones.

. TRBD2 TRBJ2-2 TRBV5-4 CASSLAGTNTGELFF TGTGCCAGCAGCTTAGCGGGGACGAACACCGGGGAGCTGTTTTTT
. . TRBJ1-6 TRBV19 CASGDRLNSPLHF TGTGCCAGCGGGGATAGGCTAAATTCACCCCTCCACTTT
. . TRBJ1-4 TRBV7-9 CASSFRPQGYEKLFF TGTGCCAGCAGCTTCCGGCCTCAGGGTTATGAAAAACTGTTTTTT
few TRBD1 TRBJ2-1 TRBV5-1 CASSSPLDGTTGERRYNEQFF TGCGCCAGCAGCTCCCCGTTAGACGGGACAACAGGGGAGCGGAGGTACAATGAGCAGTTCTTC
. . TRBJ2-5 TRBV7-2 CASSSQLGQETQYF TGTGCCAGCAGCTCCCAACTAGGCCAAGAGACCCAGTACTTC
. . TRBJ1-6 TRBV19 CASSIDRSAPLHF TGTGCCAGTAGTATCGACCGGAGTGCACCCCTCCACTTT
. TRBD1 TRBJ2-1 TRBV28 CASSPYGAGGNEQFF TGTGCCAGCAGTCCGTATGGGGCAGGGGGTAATGAGCAGTTCTTC
. . TRBJ1-2 TRBV11-2 CASRSIQLNYGYTF TGTGCCAGCAGGTCCATACAGCTTAACTATGGCTACACCTTC
few . TRBJ2-7 TRBV5-1 CASKPPGLVDEQYF TGCGCCAGCAAGCCCCCAGGGCTCGTCGACGAGCAGTACTTC
. TRBD1 TRBJ1-1 TRBV29-1 CSVAVRSIRGHAEAFF TGCAGCGTTGCGGTACGGTCGATAAGGGGGCACGCTGAAGCTTTCTTT
. TRBD1 TRBJ1-2 TRBV27 CASSSYGRDRAPGYTF TGTGCCAGCAGTTCCTACGGCCGGGACAGGGCCCCTGGCTACACCTTC
. . TRBJ1-1 TRBV19 CASSEPPYEAFF TGTGCCAGTAGTGAGCCGCCCTATGAAGCTTTCTTT
. . TRBJ1-2 TRBV9 CASGATNYGYTF TGTGCCAGCGGGGCTACTAACTATGGCTACACCTTC
medium-sized TRBD1 TRBJ1-6 TRBV7-9 CASSQGQAPNSPLHF TGTGCCAGCAGCCAAGGACAGGCTCCTAATTCACCCCTCCACTTT
few . TRBJ2-3 TRBV2 CASSVRRDSTDTQYF TGTGCCAGCAGTGTGCGGAGGGATAGCACAGATACGCAGTATTTT
few . TRBJ1-1 TRBV7-6 CASSLSGNTEAFF TGTGCCAGCAGCTTATCGGGGAACACTGAAGCTTTCTTT
. TRBD1 TRBJ1-5 TRBV2 CASNPGQGAQPQHF TGTGCCAGCAACCCGGGACAGGGGGCGCAGCCCCAGCATTTT
many . TRBJ1-6 TRBV14 CASSQGASRAYNSPLHF TGTGCCAGCAGCCAAGGGGCAAGCAGGGCCTATAATTCACCCCTCCACTTT
few TRBD1 TRBJ2-7 TRBV18 CASSSSRDRVGEQYF TGTGCCAGCTCATCGTCCCGGGACAGGGTCGGAGAGCAGTACTTC
few TRBD1 TRBJ1-2 TRBV6-1 CASSEEAGGRYGYTF TGTGCCAGCAGTGAAGAGGCAGGGGGCCGCTATGGCTACACCTTC
. TRBD1 TRBJ1-6 TRBV5-4 CASSLKDRGVSPLHF TGTGCCAGCAGCCTCAAGGACAGGGGAGTTTCACCCCTCCACTTT
few . TRBJ1-2 TRBV6-4 CASSDSGSNYGYTF TGTGCCAGCAGTGACTCGGGCAGTAACTATGGCTACACCTTC
. . TRBJ1-6 TRBV7-2 CASSLAALYNSPLHF TGTGCCAGCAGCTTAGCAGCACTCTATAATTCACCCCTCCACTTT
many . TRBJ2-1 TRBV18 CASSPSGNEQFF TGTGCCAGCTCCCCCTCGGGCAATGAGCAGTTCTTC
few . TRBJ2-7 TRBV4-1 CASSRSGGTEGEQYF TGCGCCAGCAGCCGCTCCGGCGGCACGGAAGGCGAGCAGTACTTC
few TRBD2 TRBJ2-7 TRBV28 CASSLRGLLAIEQYF TGTGCCAGCAGTTTACGAGGTTTACTAGCGATCGAGCAGTACTTC
. . TRBJ2-5 TRBV30 CARGQQETQYF TGTGCCCGAGGACAGCAAGAGACCCAGTACTTC
few . TRBJ2-1 TRBV4-3 CASSQALGVAAYNEQFF TGCGCCAGCAGCCAAGCTTTAGGGGTAGCCGCCTACAATGAGCAGTTCTTC
. . TRBJ2-5 TRBV18 CASSPSGAARETQYF TGTGCCAGCTCCCCAAGCGGAGCAGCCCGGGAGACCCAGTACTTC
. . TRBJ1-4 TRBV5-4 CASMGQDNEKLFF TGTGCCAGCATGGGGCAGGATAACGAAAAACTGTTTTTT
many TRBD2 TRBJ2-3 TRBV7-2 CASSPRGMGGADTQYF TGTGCCAGCAGCCCCCGAGGCATGGGGGGGGCAGATACGCAGTATTTT
. TRBD2 TRBJ2-1 TRBV7-2 CASSFGVWGGQFF TGTGCCAGCAGCTTCGGTGTTTGGGGGGGGCAGTTCTTC
. TRBD1 TRBJ1-2 TRBV6-5 CASRQGALGYTF TGTGCCAGCAGACAGGGGGCTTTGGGCTACACCTTC
few . TRBJ1-6 TRBV30 CAWSTPPRASYNSPLHF TGTGCCTGGAGCACCCCGCCCAGAGCGTCCTATAATTCACCCCTCCACTTT
. . TRBJ1-5 TRBV19 CASSIRPGVRGNQPQHF TGTGCCAGTAGTATACGCCCGGGAGTACGCGGCAATCAGCCCCAGCATTTT
. . TRBJ1-2 TRBV7-3 CASSFEGQPNYGYTF TGTGCCAGCAGCTTTGAGGGACAACCTAACTATGGCTACACCTTC
few . TRBJ2-2 TRBV5-1 CASSVVAVNTGELFF TGCGCCAGCAGCGTGGTGGCAGTGAACACCGGGGAGCTGTTTTTT
. TRBD1 TRBJ2-2 TRBV4-3 CASSPQGGNTGELFF TGCGCCAGCAGCCCACAGGGGGGGAACACCGGGGAGCTGTTTTTT
. . TRBJ1-6 TRBV5-1 CASSLQTQGNSPLHF TGCGCCAGCAGCCTCCAAACCCAGGGAAATTCACCCCTCCACTTT
few . TRBJ1-2 TRBV10-3 CAISEDNAYGYTF TGTGCCATCAGCGAAGACAACGCCTATGGCTACACCTTC
. . TRBJ2-7 TRBV6-5 CASSYFPTVPYEQYF TGTGCCAGCAGTTACTTCCCGACAGTACCCTACGAGCAGTACTTC
. TRBD2 TRBJ2-1 TRBV9 CASSPQLAGAYNEQFF TGTGCCAGCAGCCCCCAACTAGCGGGGGCCTACAATGAGCAGTTCTTC
many . TRBJ1-5 TRBV7-2 CASSTNTYQPQHF TGTGCCAGCAGCACTAACACATATCAGCCCCAGCATTTT
. TRBD2 TRBJ2-7 TRBV7-8 CASSRLAGNSYEQYF TGTGCCAGCAGTCGACTAGCGGGGAACTCCTACGAGCAGTACTTC
. . TRBJ2-6 TRBV28 CASSAGGSSPGANVLTF TGTGCCAGCAGTGCAGGGGGGAGTAGTCCTGGGGCCAACGTCCTGACTTTC
. TRBD2 TRBJ2-3 TRBV11-2 CASSLRLATLDTQYF TGTGCCAGCAGCTTAAGACTAGCTACTTTAGATACGCAGTATTTT
. TRBD2 TRBJ2-3 TRBV6-6 CASSHRGGHTDTQYF TGTGCCAGCAGTCACCGGGGGGGACACACAGATACGCAGTATTTT
. TRBD1 TRBJ1-2 TRBV10-3 CAISEWEQGAAGYTF TGTGCCATCAGTGAGTGGGAACAGGGGGCTGCCGGCTACACCTTC
few . TRBJ1-6 TRBV7-9 CASSRSGVRGNSPLHF TGTGCCAGCAGCCGATCGGGGGTTAGGGGTAATTCACCCCTCCACTTT
few TRBD1 TRBJ1-4 TRBV28 CASSIQGARNEKLFF TGTGCCAGCAGTATACAGGGGGCACGAAATGAAAAACTGTTTTTT
many . TRBJ1-2 TRBV29-1 CSANGNTNYGYTF TGCAGTGCCAACGGGAACACTAACTATGGCTACACCTTC
. . TRBJ2-1 TRBV27 CASSLYRAVFSEQFF TGTGCCAGCAGTTTATACCGAGCGGTATTTAGTGAGCAGTTCTTC
. . TRBJ2-5 TRBV7-8 CASSLERFGETQYF TGTGCCAGCAGCTTAGAGCGGTTTGGGGAGACCCAGTACTTC
few . TRBJ1-2 TRBV25-1 CASTTTGNYGYTF TGTGCCAGCACCACAACAGGGAACTATGGCTACACCTTC
few TRBD1 TRBJ1-2 TRBV19 CASSRPQGALYGYTF TGTGCCAGTAGTCGCCCTCAGGGGGCCCTCTATGGCTACACCTTC